Following are 9 T cell receptor beta chains from one sample sequenced in a study of tumor-infiltrating lymphocytes in localized non-small cell lung cancer. The protocol was immunoSEQ multiplex PCR, while the TCRdb copy is restricted to in-frame clones and leaves out a portion. The repertoire includes about 16,000 clones, around three quarters of them detected once, and approximately 6.5% sits in the top ten. Material for sequencing was lung tumor tissue. These receptors all come from a human donor with non-small cell lung cancer.

The chain couples TRBV14 to TRBJ1-5; 10 bases match TRBD1. The V gene end was trimmed by 1 base and the J gene end by 4 bases; junction bases not matched to a gene: 4. This CDR3 is 16 amino acids long. Germline CDR1 is SGHDN and CDR2 is FVKESK. The CDR3 here is CASSQVKGQGNQPQHF. The CDR3 coding sequence is TGTGCCAGCAGCCAAGTTAAGGGACAGGGGAATCAGCCCCAGCATTTT.

The genes are TRBV6-1 and TRBJ1-4; D uncertain. The CDR3 has 13 residues. Germline assignment: CDR1 MNHNS and CDR2 SASEGT. V lost 1 base to trimming and J lost 8 bases, with 8 bases between them. This chain's CDR3 is CASSEVRREKLFF. The CDR3 DNA reads TGTGCCAGCAGTGAAGTCAGACGGGAAAAACTGTTTTTT.

This rearrangement joins TRBV7-3 to TRBJ1-1; D might be TRBD1 (5 bases). Germline assignment: CDR1 SGHTA and CDR2 FQGTGA. The V and J ends lost 2 bases and 2 bases respectively, with 9 bases between them. The CDR3 spans 14 residues. CDR3 nucleotide sequence: TGTGCCAGCAGCTTAGGGGGGGGAAACACTGAAGCTTTCTTT. Amino acids: CASSLGGGNTEAFF.

The chain has TRBV6-5 and TRBJ2-2; a weak D match, TRBD2 (5 bases). Germline V gives CDR1 MNHEY, CDR2 SVGAGI. V lost 6 bases, J lost 4 bases, and 15 bases lay in between. The CDR3 consists of 15 residues. The DNA for the CDR3 is TGTGCCAGCAGACCAGCTGGGAGAGTCACCGGGGAGCTGTTTTTT. This sequence encodes CASRPAGRVTGELFF.

The V gene is TRBV18, the J gene TRBJ2-5, with a weak D call TRBD1 (6 bases). This CDR3 has 16 amino acids. The V and J ends lost 3 bases and 0 bases respectively, with 14 bases between them. The germline V gene encodes CDR1 KGHSH and CDR2 LQKENI. This chain's CDR3 is CASSPILQGNQETQYF. In DNA form, the CDR3 reads TGTGCCAGCTCACCTATACTACAGGGAAACCAAGAGACCCAGTACTTC.

In its sample, this clone was seen a few times. The rearrangement links TRBV7-2 to TRBJ2-7; no definite D call. Germline V gene lookup returns CDR1 SGHTA and CDR2 FQGNSA. Trimming removed 5 bases from V and 0 bases from J, with 5 bases in between. The CDR3 loop spans 12 amino acids. The CDR3 sequence: CASSTYSYEQYF. CDR3 coding DNA: TGTGCCAGCAGCACCTACTCCTACGAGCAGTACTTC.

This chain uses TRBV7-6 with TRBJ2-7; perhaps TRBD2 as D (5 bases). The CDR3 spans 14 residues. CDR1 and CDR2 from the germline V gene are SGHVS and FNYEAQ. With 5 bases removed from V and 0 bases from J, the gap between germline ends came to 11 bases. CDR3 sequence: CASSDRGGSYEQYF. The CDR3 coding sequence is TGTGCCAGCAGCGACCGTGGAGGCTCCTACGAGCAGTACTTC.

The genes are TRBV10-3 and TRBJ2-1; 7 nucleotides agree with TRBD2. The CDR3 has 18 residues. The trim removed 1 base at V and 5 bases at J, leaving 14 bases unmatched. Germline assignment: CDR1 ENHRY and CDR2 SYGVKD. The CDR3 coding sequence is TGTGCCATCAGTGAGTTACAAGGAGCGGGGAGGGCCGACAATGAGCAGTTCTTC. Translation gives CAISELQGAGRADNEQFF.

V usage is TRBV27 and J usage is TRBJ1-1; TRBD1 might be the D (6 bases). V was cut by 8 bases and J by 8 bases, with 12 bases left in between. This CDR3 has 11 amino acids. CDR1 is MNHEY and CDR2 is SMNVEV in the germline V gene (reference sequence). The CDR3 is CASLQGLEAFF. CDR3 in DNA: TGTGCCAGCCTACAGGGTCTGGAAGCTTTCTTT.